This TCR beta chain emerged from a study of blood T cell repertoires in COVID-19. Study-level information: Acute and convalescent COVID-19 samples came from the United States, Italy and Spain. T cells, B-cell-depleted T cells, or PBMCs supplied cDNA or gDNA.

In the original analysis: Nucleated cell counts were estimated from reference gene primer amplification. The method was immunoSEQ multiplex PCR; TCRdb's version includes in-frame clones alone and lacks a portion of them. The V and J calls and clone size come from that table; D and trimming were worked out from the DNA. The data contain 200,000 or so clones, 80% to 85% of them seen just once; the ten biggest clones take up around 2%. This clonotype was sampled from a woman between 55 and 75 years old with acute or convalescent COVID-19. Source material: peripheral blood.

The CDR3 is CSVEIPSGLSYNEQFF. As DNA, the CDR3 is TGCAGCGTTGAGATACCTAGCGGCCTCTCCTACAATGAGCAGTTCTTC. The chain combines TRBV29-1 with TRBJ2-1; the match to TRBD2 covers 7 bases. The CDR3 spans 16 residues. Germline CDR1 SQVTM, CDR2 ANQGSEA. J gave up 0 bases and V 3 bases, and 8 bases lay outside the gene matches.